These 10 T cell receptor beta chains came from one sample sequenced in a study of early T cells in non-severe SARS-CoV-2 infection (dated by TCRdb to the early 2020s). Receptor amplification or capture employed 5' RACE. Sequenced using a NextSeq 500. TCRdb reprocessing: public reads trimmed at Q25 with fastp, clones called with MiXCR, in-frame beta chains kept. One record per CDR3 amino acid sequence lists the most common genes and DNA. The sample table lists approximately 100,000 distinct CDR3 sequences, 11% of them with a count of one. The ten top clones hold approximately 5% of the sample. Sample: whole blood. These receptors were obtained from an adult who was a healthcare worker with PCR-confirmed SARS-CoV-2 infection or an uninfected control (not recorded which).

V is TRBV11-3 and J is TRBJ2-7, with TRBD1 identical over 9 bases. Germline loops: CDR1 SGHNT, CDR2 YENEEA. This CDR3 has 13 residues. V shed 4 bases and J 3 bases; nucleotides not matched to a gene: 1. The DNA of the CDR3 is TGTGCCAGCAGCTGGGGACAGGGCTACGAGCAGTACTTC. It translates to CASSWGQGYEQYF. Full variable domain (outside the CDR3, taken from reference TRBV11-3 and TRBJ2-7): EAGVVQSPRYKIIEKKQPVAFWCNPISGHNTLYWYLQNLGQGPELLIRYENEEAVDDSQLPKDRFSAERLKGVDSTLKIQPAELGDSAVYLCASSWGQGYEQYFGPGTRLTVT.

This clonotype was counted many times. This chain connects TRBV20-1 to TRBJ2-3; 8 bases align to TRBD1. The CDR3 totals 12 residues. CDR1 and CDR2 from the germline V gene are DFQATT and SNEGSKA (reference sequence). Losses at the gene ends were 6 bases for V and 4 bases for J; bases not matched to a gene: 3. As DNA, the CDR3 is TGCAGTGCACCGACAGGGGCAGATACGCAGTATTTT. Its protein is CSAPTGADTQYF.

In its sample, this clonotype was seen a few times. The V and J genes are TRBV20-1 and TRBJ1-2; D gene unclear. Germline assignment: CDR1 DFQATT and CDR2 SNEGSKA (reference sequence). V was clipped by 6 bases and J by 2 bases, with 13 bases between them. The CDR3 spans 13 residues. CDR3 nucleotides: TGCAGTGCCCTGCCGTCCGAAAACTATGGCTACACCTTC. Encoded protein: CSALPSENYGYTF.

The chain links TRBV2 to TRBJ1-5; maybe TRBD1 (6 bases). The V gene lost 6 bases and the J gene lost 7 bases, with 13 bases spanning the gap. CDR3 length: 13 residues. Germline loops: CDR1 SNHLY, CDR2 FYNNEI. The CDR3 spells CASRAGAGQPQHF. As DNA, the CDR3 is TGTGCCAGCAGGGCAGGGGCAGGCCAGCCCCAGCATTTT.

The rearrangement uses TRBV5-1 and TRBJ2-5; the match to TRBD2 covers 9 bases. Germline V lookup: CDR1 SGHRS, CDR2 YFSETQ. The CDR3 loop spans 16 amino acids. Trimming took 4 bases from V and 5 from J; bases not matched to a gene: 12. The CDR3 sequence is CASSLIPTSGVETQYF. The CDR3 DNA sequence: TGCGCCAGCAGCCTAATACCGACTAGCGGAGTTGAGACCCAGTACTTC.

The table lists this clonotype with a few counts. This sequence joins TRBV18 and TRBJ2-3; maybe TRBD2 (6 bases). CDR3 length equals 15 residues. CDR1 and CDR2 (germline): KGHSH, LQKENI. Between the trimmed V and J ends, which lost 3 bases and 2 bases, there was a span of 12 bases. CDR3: CASSPKRTITDTQYF. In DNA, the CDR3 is TGTGCCAGCTCACCGAAGAGGACTATCACAGATACGCAGTATTTT.

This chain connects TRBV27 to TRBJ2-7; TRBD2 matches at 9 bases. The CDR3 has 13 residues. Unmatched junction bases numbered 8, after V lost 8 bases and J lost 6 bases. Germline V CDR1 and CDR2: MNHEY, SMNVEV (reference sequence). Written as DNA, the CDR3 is TGTGCCAGCGGGGCGGGAGGGCCTCCCGAGCAGTACTTC. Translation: CASGAGGPPEQYF.

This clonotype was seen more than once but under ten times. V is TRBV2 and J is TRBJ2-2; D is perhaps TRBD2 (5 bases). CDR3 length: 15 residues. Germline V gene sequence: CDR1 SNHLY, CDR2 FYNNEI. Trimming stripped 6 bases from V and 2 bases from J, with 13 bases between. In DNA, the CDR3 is TGTGCCAGCAGCTTACTAGAGATTAACACCGGGGAGCTGTTTTTT. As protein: CASSLLEINTGELFF.

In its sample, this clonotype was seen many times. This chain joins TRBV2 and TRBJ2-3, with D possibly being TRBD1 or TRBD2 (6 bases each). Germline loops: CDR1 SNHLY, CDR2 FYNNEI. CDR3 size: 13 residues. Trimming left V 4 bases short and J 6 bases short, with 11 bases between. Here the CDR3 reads CASSAGAWDTQYF. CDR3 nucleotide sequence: TGTGCCAGCAGTGCGGGGGCGTGGGATACGCAGTATTTT. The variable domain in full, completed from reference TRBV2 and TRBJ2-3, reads EPEVTQTPSHQVTQMGQEVILRCVPISNHLYFYWYRQILGQKVEFLVSFYNNEISEKSEIFDDQFSVERPDGSNFTLKIRSTKLEDSAMYFCASSAGAWDTQYFGPGTRLTVL.

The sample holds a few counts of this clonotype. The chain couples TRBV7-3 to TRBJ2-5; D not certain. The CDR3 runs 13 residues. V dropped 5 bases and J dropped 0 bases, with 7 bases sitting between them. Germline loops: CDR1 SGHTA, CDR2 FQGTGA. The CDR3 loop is CASSLMYQETQYF. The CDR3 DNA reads TGTGCCAGCAGCCTCATGTACCAAGAGACCCAGTACTTC. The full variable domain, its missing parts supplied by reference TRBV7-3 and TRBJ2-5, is GAGVSQTPSNKVTEKGKYVELRCDPISGHTALYWYRQSLGQGPEFLIYFQGTGAADDSGLPNDRFFAVRPEGSVSTLKIQRTERGDSAVYLCASSLMYQETQYFGPGTRLLVL.